This record concerns one TCR beta chain sequence. Its antigen is not known. Assay version v3.0 of immunoSEQ was used, and it was run at survey level. The method was immunoSEQ multiplex PCR; TCRdb's version includes in-frame clones alone and lacks a portion of them. The sample shows 34,000 or so clones, roughly 81% of them seen only once. The CDR3 runs 15 residues. The V end lost 2 bases, the J end lost 4 bases, and 12 bases lay between the germline ends. CDR1 is SGHNT and CDR2 is YYREEE in the germline V gene (reference sequence). There were no participants with HIV treated outside the United States. Every specimen provided about 0.9-10 million cryopreserved PBMC before DNA extraction took place. The record originates from a study of long-term antiretroviral therapy in people with HIV. Overall study findings and caveats: Therapy changes, viral resistance and ART adherence were not documented in the available data. Controls showed broader CDR3 length ranges than did the HIV repertoires.

The rearrangement links TRBV5-4 to TRBJ2-2; D is perhaps TRBD1 (6 bases). Sequenced here: unsorted PBMCs, sampled roughly 2.8 years before starting antiretroviral therapy. The clonotype originates from a young woman with HIV. This CDR3 reads CASSFRGDSTGELFF. The CDR3 DNA reads as TGTGCCAGCAGCTTCAGGGGAGACTCCACCGGGGAGCTGTTTTTT.